Listed below are T cell receptor beta chains from one sample, sequenced in a study of blood T cell repertoires in COVID-19. Profiling relied on immunoSEQ multiplex PCR, and the TCRdb table lists in-frame clones only, not all of them. The sample lists tens of thousands of clones, approximately 90% occurring once. Source material: peripheral blood. These receptors were taken from a man between 65 and 80 years old with active or convalescent COVID-19. CDR3s include the opening cysteine and the closing phenylalanine or tryptophan. The D gene is left open where the match is weak. Rows give clone size only sometimes, using once, few, many, or a class for an expanded clone.

>TRBJ2-7|-|TRBV7-2|-
TGTGCCAGCAGCTTAGCGCAGGGGAGGGTAGAGCAGTACTTC
CASSLAQGRVEQYF
>TRBJ1-6|-|TRBV28|-
TGTGCCAGCAGACCGCAAGGGAGCTCCTATAATTCACCCCTCCACTTT
CASRPQGSSYNSPLHF
>TRBJ1-5|few|TRBV18|TRBD1
TGTGCCAGCTCACCAAGGGGGCGCGTTGGACAGCCCCAGCATTTT
CASSPRGRVGQPQHF
>TRBJ2-5|-|TRBV5-1|TRBD1
TGCGCCAGCAGCAGGCTGAGCAGGGGGTCGGGAGAGACCCAGTACTTC
CASSRLSRGSGETQYF
>TRBJ1-5|once|TRBV3-1/TRBV3-2|-
TGTGCCAGCAGCCACTATACGTACGATCAGCCCCAGCATTTT
CASSHYTYDQPQHF
>TRBJ1-2|-|TRBV18|TRBD1
TGTGCCAGCTCACCTGGACAGGACTATGGCTACACCTTC
CASSPGQDYGYTF
>TRBJ1-4|-|TRBV28|-
TGTGCCAGCAGTTTAGGAGGCATCGATAATGAAAAACTGTTTTTT
CASSLGGIDNEKLFF
>TRBJ1-2|-|TRBV7-2|-
TGTGCCAGCAGCTCCCCAGACTATGGCTACACCTTC
CASSSPDYGYTF
>TRBJ1-1|-|TRBV29-1|TRBD1
TGCAGCGTTGTGCCACTACAGGGGGCGACGGACACTGAAGCTTTCTTT
CSVVPLQGATDTEAFF
>TRBJ1-6|-|TRBV6-5|-
TGTGCCAGCAGTCGCGAAGGGGGAGCCAATTCACCCCTCCACTTT
CASSREGGANSPLHF
>TRBJ2-5|-|TRBV11-1|-
TGTGCCAGCAGCTTAAATGAGTTACAAGAGACCCAGTACTTC
CASSLNELQETQYF
>TRBJ2-7|-|TRBV18|-
TGTGCCAGCTCACCATGGGGGACAACCTTCAACGAGCAGTACTTC
CASSPWGTTFNEQYF
>TRBJ2-7|-|TRBV4-3|TRBD1
TGCGCCAGCAGCCTTTCGGGACAGGGGCCCTACGAGCAGTACTTC
CASSLSGQGPYEQYF